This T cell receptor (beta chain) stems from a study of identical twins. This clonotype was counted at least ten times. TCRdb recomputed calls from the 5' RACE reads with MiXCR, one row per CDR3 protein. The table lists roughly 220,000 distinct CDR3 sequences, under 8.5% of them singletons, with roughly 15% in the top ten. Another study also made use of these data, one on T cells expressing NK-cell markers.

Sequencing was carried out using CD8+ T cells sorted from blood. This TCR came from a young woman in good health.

The CDR3 nucleotides are TGTGCCACCGCGGACAGTCTAAGCTCCTACGAGCAGTACTTC. Translation: CATADSLSSYEQYF. The genes are TRBV15 and TRBJ2-7; D might be TRBD1 (6 bases). Germline V gives CDR1 LNHNV, CDR2 YYDKDF (reference sequence). Trimming took 8 bases from V and 0 from J, leaving 14 bases between them. The CDR3 runs to 14 residues.